This T cell receptor (beta chain) emerged from a study of control samples from healthy donors and cancer patients. Trimming pared 6 bases from V and 4 bases from J, leaving 15 bases between. Germline V gives CDR1 WSHSY, CDR2 SAAADI. This CDR3 contains 14 residues. Profiling relied on immunoSEQ multiplex PCR, and the TCRdb table lists in-frame clones only, not all of them. Among some 150,000 clones listed, roughly 93% were seen once. The sequenced sample consisted of blood. The clonotype was recovered from a woman aged 55-70 years in good health. This rearrangement joins TRBV10-2 to TRBJ2-5, with a weak D call TRBD2 (7 bases). CDR3 amino acids: CASRRGTTPETQYF. CDR3 DNA: TGCGCCAGCAGAAGGGGGACTACCCCAGAGACCCAGTACTTC.